This T cell receptor (beta chain) was obtained from a study of T cell repertoires in cytomegalovirus infection. Study-wide background: It was the public TCR beta signatures that indicated both CMV infection and matching HLA type.

Overall study results and limits: Cumulative public TCR beta family frequency identified CMV carriers with the relevant HLA. HLA-C-restricted CMV clonotypes gave the most frequent clonotype in two of eight donors.

The V end was cut by 3 bases, the J end by 7 bases, with 11 bases between. Germline CDR1 is MGHRA and CDR2 is YSYEKL. The CDR3 loop spans 13 amino acids. In TCRdb, the reads were re-called with MiXCR into one record per CDR3 protein. The sample consists of around 280,000 distinct CDR3 sequences, around 9.1% of them appearing once. This clonotype was seen many times. Its matching antigen is unknown. The rearrangement links TRBV4-1 to TRBJ2-3; D not certain. This clonotype was obtained from a human donor in good health (CMV status not recorded). Some clones in this sample may be carry-over from other donors' samples. Sequencing was carried out using PBMCs. CDR3 sequence reads: CASSQNRVNTQYF. The CDR3, as DNA: TGCGCCAGCAGCCAGAACCGGGTAAATACGCAGTATTTT.